Below, 30 T cell receptor beta chains from the same sample are listed, as sequenced in a study of CD8+ T cells in alopecia areata. Investigators isolated RNA and reverse transcribed it into cDNA to act as the sequencing template. Some clones are missing from TCRdb's copy, which holds only in-frame ones; the method was immunoSEQ multiplex PCR. The sample contains over 200,000 clones, more than 45% of which appear only once. The starting material was CD4+ T cells sorted from blood, obtained at week 0. The receptors here all came from a human donor with alopecia areata.

The table lists this clone with a few counts. The chain couples TRBV7-2 to TRBJ1-2; 9 nucleotides agree with TRBD1. The CDR3 sequence is 14 residues long. Germline CDR1 is SGHTA and CDR2 is FQGNSA. The V gene end was trimmed by 4 bases and the J gene end by 6 bases; junction bases not matched to a gene: 6. CDR3 sequence: CASSSSGQGNGYTF. The CDR3, as DNA: TGTGCCAGCAGCTCGTCGGGACAGGGCAATGGCTACACCTTC.

The rearrangement links TRBV6-6 to TRBJ1-2; maybe TRBD1 (6 bases). The CDR3 is 12 residues long. CDR1 is MNHNY, CDR2 SVGAGI, per germline (reference sequence). V lost 6 bases, J lost 6 bases, and 11 bases lay in between. CDR3: CASRGRGDGYTF. The CDR3 DNA reads TGTGCCAGCAGGGGCAGGGGAGATGGCTACACCTTC.

By its share, this clone is medium-sized (0.01 to 0.1%). This chain links TRBV7-3 with TRBJ2-3; D not certain. Germline V lookup: CDR1 SGHTA, CDR2 FQGTGA. V lost 6 bases and J 5 bases, leaving 15 bases between the germline ends. The CDR3 contains 14 residues. The CDR3 sequence: CASSSVMPGDTQYF. The CDR3 DNA follows: TGTGCCAGCAGTTCAGTCATGCCGGGAGATACGCAGTATTTT.

Points on this clone: Other DNA sequences within the sample encode an identical CDR3. The J gene is TRBJ2-4, the V gene TRBV7-9; weak D call: TRBD2 (6 bases). The CDR3 is 14 residues long. Germline values: CDR1 SEHNR, CDR2 FQNEAQ (reference sequence). V lost 7 bases and J lost 8, with 18 bases in between. CDR3 sequence reads: CASNSFRDLHIQYF. The CDR3, as DNA: TGTGCCAGCAACTCATTCCGGGACTTACACATTCAGTACTTC.

This clone came up a few times. The chain couples TRBV29-1 to TRBJ2-7; D gene ambiguous. The ends were cut back, 4 bases at V and 0 bases at J, with 16 bases in the middle. The CDR3 has 15 residues. Germline CDR1 and CDR2: SQVTM and ANQGSEA. The CDR3 DNA sequence: TGCAGCGTTGTCCTCGGTCCCCAAAACTCCTACGAGCAGTACTTC. It is translated as CSVVLGPQNSYEQYF.

This clone was seen more than once but under ten times. CDR3 coding DNA: TGTGCCTGGAGCCGACCATCACAAAATCAGCCCCAGCATTTT. Translated, it gives CAWSRPSQNQPQHF. The chain uses TRBV30 and TRBJ1-5; D is ambiguous. This CDR3 contains 14 residues. V was pared by 3 bases and J by 4 bases, with 13 bases between. The germline V gene has CDR1 GTSNPN and CDR2 SVGIG (reference sequence).

The chain combines TRBV7-2 with TRBJ1-2; TRBD1 might be the D (5 bases). The CDR3 contains 14 residues. Germline V lookup: CDR1 SGHTA, CDR2 FQGNSA. V lost 3 bases and J lost 3, with 11 bases in between. CDR3: CASSLGVRDYGYTF. DNA for the CDR3: TGTGCCAGCAGCTTGGGGGTGAGGGACTATGGCTACACCTTC. Drawing the rest from reference TRBV7-2 and TRBJ1-2, the complete variable domain is GAGVSQSPSNKVTEKGKDVELRCDPISGHTALYWYRQSLGQGLEFLIYFQGNSAPDKSGLPSDRFSAERTGGSVSTLTIQRTQQEDSAVYLCASSLGVRDYGYTFGSGTRLTVV.

This chain links TRBV29-1 with TRBJ2-3; D is perhaps TRBD1 (5 bases). The length of the CDR3 is 15 residues. V gave up 4 bases and J gave up 4 bases, with 18 bases separating them. Germline V CDR1 and CDR2: SQVTM, ANQGSEA. The CDR3 region is CSVGMQGQEADTQYF. CDR3 in DNA: TGCAGCGTTGGGATGCAGGGTCAAGAGGCAGATACGCAGTATTTT.

This chain uses TRBV29-1 with TRBJ2-5, with D maybe TRBD1 (6 bases). Trimming left V 8 bases short and J 2 bases short, with 15 bases between. CDR3 length: 13 amino acids. Germline V gives CDR1 SQVTM, CDR2 ANQGSEA. In DNA form, the CDR3 reads TGCAGCCCCGGGACACCCGCGCAAGAGACCCAGTACTTC. It codes for CSPGTPAQETQYF.

The V gene is TRBV7-9, the J gene TRBJ1-4, with no clear D. Looked up from germline, CDR1 is SEHNR and CDR2 is FQNEAQ (reference sequence). Trimming took 5 bases from V and 4 from J, leaving 14 bases between them. The CDR3 contains 15 residues. CDR3 protein: CASSLQSNFNEKLFF. CDR3 bases: TGTGCCAGCAGCCTTCAGTCGAACTTTAATGAAAAACTGTTTTTT.

This clone was seen just once. This chain links TRBV6-1 with TRBJ1-2, with 7 bases lining up with TRBD1. Germline trimming cut 6 bases from V and 4 bases from J; bases unmatched to any gene: 8. CDR3 length: 14 residues. Germline lookup yields CDR1 MNHNS and CDR2 SASEGT. The CDR3 DNA is TGTGCCAGCAGCGGGACAGCCCAGTCCTATGGCTACACCTTC. Residues: CASSGTAQSYGYTF.

This chain connects TRBV11-2 to TRBJ2-5, with D uncertain. The ends were cut back, 3 bases at V and 7 bases at J, with 12 bases in the middle. CDR1 and CDR2 (germline): SGHAT, FQNNGV. CDR3 length: 13 amino acids. As DNA, the CDR3 is TGTGCCAGCAGCTTTGAGCCGCTTGGGACCCAGTACTTC. It is translated as CASSFEPLGTQYF. Combining the CDR3 with reference TRBV11-2 and TRBJ2-5 gives the whole variable domain EAGVAQSPRYKIIEKRQSVAFWCNPISGHATLYWYQQILGQGPKLLIQFQNNGVVDDSQLPKDRFSAERLKGVDSTLKIQPAKLEDSAVYLCASSFEPLGTQYFGPGTRLLVL.

The rearrangement joins TRBV9 to TRBJ2-7; the match to TRBD2 covers 8 bases. V was pared by 3 bases and J by 2 bases, with 4 bases of the junction left unmatched. The CDR3 loop spans 14 amino acids. Germline CDR1 reads SGDLS; CDR2 reads YYNGEE. The CDR3 nucleotides are TGTGCCAGCAGCGATAAGCGGGAGACCTACGAGCAGTACTTC. It yields the protein CASSDKRETYEQYF.

This chain links TRBV7-9 with TRBJ2-7, with D possibly matching TRBD2 (5 bases). CDR3 size: 14 residues. Germline V lookup: CDR1 SEHNR, CDR2 FQNEAQ (reference sequence). Trimming left V 5 bases short and J 7 bases short, with 18 bases between. The CDR3 spells CASSMRTAVGEQYF. The CDR3 region has the DNA TGTGCCAGCAGCATGAGGACTGCCGTGGGAGAGCAGTACTTC.

The chain combines TRBV12-5 with TRBJ2-5; D is perhaps TRBD1 or TRBD2 (6 bases each). The CDR3 spans 17 residues. Germline V gene sequence: CDR1 LGHNT, CDR2 FRNRAP. The V end was cut by 0 bases, the J end by 6 bases, with 20 bases between. The CDR3 loop is CASGLVEGGAVVKTQYF. CDR3 bases: TGTGCTAGTGGTTTGGTGGAGGGGGGCGCGGTTGTGAAGACCCAGTACTTC.

This clone was seen a single time. The V call is TRBV18, the J call TRBJ1-2, with D maybe TRBD1 (5 bases). This CDR3 is built from 15 residues. CDR1 is KGHSH and CDR2 is LQKENI in the germline V gene. V lost 2 bases, J lost 2 bases, and 12 bases lay in between. The CDR3 here is CASSPSAGWNYGYTF. CDR3 bases: TGTGCCAGCTCACCATCCGCAGGGTGGAACTATGGCTACACCTTC. Filled out from reference TRBV18 and TRBJ1-2, the complete variable domain reads NAGVMQNPRHLVRRRGQEARLRCSPMKGHSHVYWYRQLPEEGLKFMVYLQKENIIDESGMPKERFSAEFPKEGPSILRIQQVVRGDSAAYFCASSPSAGWNYGYTFGSGTRLTVV.

The chain has TRBV30 and TRBJ2-7; D gene unclear. Trimming stripped 2 bases from V and 7 bases from J, with 9 bases between. In germline, CDR1 is GTSNPN, CDR2 SVGIG (reference sequence). This CDR3 is 11 amino acids long. The chain's CDR3 is CAWSSLGEQYF. Written as DNA, the CDR3 is TGTGCCTGGAGTTCCCTGGGGGAGCAGTACTTC.

The chain recombines TRBV4-1 with TRBJ1-5; D gene ambiguous. CDR3 length equals 16 residues. The germline gives CDR1 MGHRA, CDR2 YSYEKL. V was pared by 4 bases and J by 5 bases, with 18 bases between. The CDR3 DNA sequence: TGCGCCAGCAGCCGATCACAGCTGGCGAAGGATCAGCCCCAGCATTTT. Protein product: CASSRSQLAKDQPQHF.

This clone showed up just a few times. V is TRBV6-6 and J is TRBJ1-4; D is undetermined. Per germline, CDR1 MNHNY and CDR2 SVGAGI (reference sequence). The length of the CDR3 is 14 residues. Trimming took off 5 bases at V and 8 bases at J, with 15 bases between the two ends. The CDR3 sequence: CASSAPRVGEKLFF. CDR3 coding DNA: TGTGCCAGCAGTGCCCCTAGGGTGGGGGAAAAACTGTTTTTT.

A single count supports this clone. Other DNA sequences within the sample encode an identical CDR3. The chain joins TRBV4-1 to TRBJ2-5, with a weak D call TRBD1 (5 bases). The germline V gene has CDR1 MGHRA and CDR2 YSYEKL. The CDR3 length is 14 residues. The V and J ends lost 6 bases and 1 base respectively, with 12 bases between them. CDR3 sequence: CASSHLGPQETQYF. CDR3 sequence (DNA): TGCGCCAGCAGTCATCTGGGGCCCCAAGAGACCCAGTACTTC.

The chain has TRBV29-1 and TRBJ2-1; perhaps TRBD1 as D (6 bases). The CDR3 loop spans 14 amino acids. Deletions cut 7 bases from V and 6 bases from J, with 19 bases between. Germline CDR1 is SQVTM and CDR2 is ANQGSEA. CDR3 DNA sequence: TGCAGCGCCGCAAGACAGGCCCGAGTCAATGAGCAGTTCTTC. Its protein product is CSAARQARVNEQFF.

The V call is TRBV6-5, the J call TRBJ1-4, with a possible D match to TRBD1 (5 bases). Germline CDR1 reads MNHEY; CDR2 reads SVGAGI. V lost 2 bases to trimming and J lost 5 bases, with 12 bases between them. The CDR3 spans 15 residues. CDR3 in DNA: TGTGCCAGCAGTTACGGTAACAGGATCAATGAAAAACTGTTTTTT. Amino acids: CASSYGNRINEKLFF.

The chain combines TRBV29-1 with TRBJ2-3; 8 bases match TRBD2. Germline V gives CDR1 SQVTM, CDR2 ANQGSEA. The CDR3 has 14 amino acids. J gave up 0 bases and V 3 bases, and 2 bases lay outside the gene matches. This chain's CDR3 is CSVEASGSTDTQYF. The CDR3 DNA sequence: TGCAGCGTTGAGGCTAGCGGGAGCACAGATACGCAGTATTTT.

This clone was detected ten times or more. The CDR3 is CASSYWDRAGGYTF. The CDR3, as DNA: TGTGCCAGCAGTTACTGGGACAGGGCTGGTGGCTACACCTTC. This sequence joins TRBV6-5 and TRBJ1-2; TRBD1 matches 9 bases. The CDR3 is made up of 14 amino acids. Germline CDR1 reads MNHEY; CDR2 reads SVGAGI. V gave up 1 base and J gave up 7 bases; unmatched junction bases: 4.

This sequence joins TRBV4-2 and TRBJ2-6; the D is unclear. Germline CDR1 LGHNA, CDR2 YNFKEQ. This CDR3 contains 17 residues. V lost 0 bases, J lost 0 bases, and 9 bases lay in between. The CDR3 nucleotides read TGTGCCAGCAGCCAAGAGTCACCTCACTCTGGGGCCAACGTCCTGACTTTC. Its protein is CASSQESPHSGANVLTF.

The sample holds a few counts of this clone. As DNA, the CDR3 is TGCAGCGTTGAAGTCTCCAGGTTAAGGAACGAGCAGTACTTC. It specifies CSVEVSRLRNEQYF. The chain couples TRBV29-1 to TRBJ2-7; D is undetermined. Per the germline V gene, CDR1 is SQVTM and CDR2 is ANQGSEA. The CDR3 is 14 amino acids. Trimming left V 1 base short and J 5 bases short, with 15 bases between.

The rearrangement links TRBV7-9 to TRBJ1-2; 9 bases align to TRBD1. Germline lookup yields CDR1 SEHNR and CDR2 FQNEAQ (reference sequence). The junction had 11 bases not matched to a gene; V was cut back by 6 bases and J by 3 bases. The CDR3 extends over 16 amino acids. The CDR3 region has the DNA TGTGCCAGCAGTTCGACCGGGACAGGGCGTCACTATGGCTACACCTTC. It specifies CASSSTGTGRHYGYTF.

The rearrangement links TRBV28 to TRBJ2-3; maybe TRBD2 (6 bases). Germline V gene sequence: CDR1 MDHEN, CDR2 SYDVKM. V was pared by 3 bases and J by 10 bases, with 17 bases between. The CDR3 spans 14 residues. In nucleotides, the CDR3 is TGTGCCAGCAGTTTCGGTAGCGGCTATATTTCGCAGTATTTT. Protein product: CASSFGSGYISQYF. The full variable domain, in which reference TRBV28 and TRBJ2-3 provide the parts outside the CDR3, is DVKVTQSSRYLVKRTGEKVFLECVQDMDHENMFWYRQDPGLGLRLIYFSYDVKMKEKGDIPEGYSVSREKKERFSLILESASTNQTSMYLCASSFGSGYISQYFGPGTRLTVL.

The rearrangement joins TRBV27 to TRBJ2-1; 9 bases are shared with TRBD1. V dropped 3 bases and J dropped 4; count of bases not matched to a gene: 4. Germline V gives CDR1 MNHEY, CDR2 SMNVEV (reference sequence). The CDR3 has 15 residues. CDR3 residues: CASSFTGGSYNEQFF. The CDR3, as DNA: TGTGCCAGCAGTTTTACAGGGGGCTCGTACAATGAGCAGTTCTTC.

The genes are TRBV11-2 and TRBJ2-7, with 10 bases identical to TRBD2. Trimming took 4 bases from V and 7 from J; bases not matched to a gene: 13. CDR3 length: 16 amino acids. Per germline, CDR1 SGHAT and CDR2 FQNNGV. CDR3 nucleotides: TGTGCCAGCAGCTCCCGCTCGCTAGCGGGAGTGCGGGAGCAGTACTTC. As protein: CASSSRSLAGVREQYF.